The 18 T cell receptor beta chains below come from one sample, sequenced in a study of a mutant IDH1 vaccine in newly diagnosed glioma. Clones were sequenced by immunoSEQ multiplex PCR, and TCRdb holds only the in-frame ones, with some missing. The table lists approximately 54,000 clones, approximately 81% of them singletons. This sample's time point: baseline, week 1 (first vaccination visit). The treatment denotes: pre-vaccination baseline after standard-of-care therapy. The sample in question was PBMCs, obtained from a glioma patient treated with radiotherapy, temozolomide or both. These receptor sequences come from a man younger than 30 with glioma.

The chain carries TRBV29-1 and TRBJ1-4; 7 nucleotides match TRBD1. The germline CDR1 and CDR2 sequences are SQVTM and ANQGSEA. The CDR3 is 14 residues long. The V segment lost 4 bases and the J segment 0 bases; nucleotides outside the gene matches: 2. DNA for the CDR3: TGCAGCGTTGCTACAGGGGCAACTAATGAAAAACTGTTTTTT. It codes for CSVATGATNEKLFF. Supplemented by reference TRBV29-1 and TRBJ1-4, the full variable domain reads SAVISQKPSRDICQRGTSLTIQCQVDSQVTMMFWYRQQPGQSLTLIATANQGSEATYESGFVIDKFPISRPNLTFSTLTVSNMSPEDSSIYLCSVATGATNEKLFFGSGTQLSVL.

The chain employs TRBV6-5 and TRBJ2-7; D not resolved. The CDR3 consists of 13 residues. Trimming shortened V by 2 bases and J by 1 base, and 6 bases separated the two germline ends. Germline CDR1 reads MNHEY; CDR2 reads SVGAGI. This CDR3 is CASSYAQSYEQYF. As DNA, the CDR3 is TGTGCCAGCAGTTACGCGCAGTCCTACGAGCAGTACTTC.

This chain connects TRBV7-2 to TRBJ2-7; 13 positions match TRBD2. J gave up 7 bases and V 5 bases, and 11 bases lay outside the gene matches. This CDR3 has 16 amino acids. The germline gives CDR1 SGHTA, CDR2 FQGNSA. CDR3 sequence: CASSPGLAGVHWEQYF. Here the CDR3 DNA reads TGTGCCAGCAGCCCAGGACTAGCGGGAGTCCATTGGGAGCAGTACTTC.

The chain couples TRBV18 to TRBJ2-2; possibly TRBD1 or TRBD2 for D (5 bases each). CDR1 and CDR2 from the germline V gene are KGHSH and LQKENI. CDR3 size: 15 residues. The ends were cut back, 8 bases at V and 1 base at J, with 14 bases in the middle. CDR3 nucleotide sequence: TGTGCCAGCCCTACCGACAGCGGGAACACCGGGGAGCTGTTTTTT. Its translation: CASPTDSGNTGELFF.

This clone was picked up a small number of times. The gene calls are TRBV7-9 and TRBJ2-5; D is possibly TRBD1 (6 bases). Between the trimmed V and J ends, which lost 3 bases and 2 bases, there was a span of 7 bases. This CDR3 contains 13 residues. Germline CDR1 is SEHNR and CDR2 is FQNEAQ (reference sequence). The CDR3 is CASSFGQQETQYF. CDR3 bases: TGTGCCAGCAGCTTTGGACAGCAAGAGACCCAGTACTTC.

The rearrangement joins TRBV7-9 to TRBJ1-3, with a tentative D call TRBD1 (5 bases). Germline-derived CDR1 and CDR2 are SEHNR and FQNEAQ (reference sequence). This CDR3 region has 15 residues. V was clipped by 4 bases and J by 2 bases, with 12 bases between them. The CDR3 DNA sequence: TGTGCCAGCAGCTCCCTAGCAGGGACTGGAAACACCATATATTTT. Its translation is CASSSLAGTGNTIYF.

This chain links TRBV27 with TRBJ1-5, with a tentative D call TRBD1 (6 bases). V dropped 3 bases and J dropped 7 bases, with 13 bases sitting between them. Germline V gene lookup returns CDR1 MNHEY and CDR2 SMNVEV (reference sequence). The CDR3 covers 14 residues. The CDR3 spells CASSLGGQGQPQHF. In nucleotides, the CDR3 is TGTGCCAGCAGTTTGGGGGGGCAGGGACAGCCCCAGCATTTT.

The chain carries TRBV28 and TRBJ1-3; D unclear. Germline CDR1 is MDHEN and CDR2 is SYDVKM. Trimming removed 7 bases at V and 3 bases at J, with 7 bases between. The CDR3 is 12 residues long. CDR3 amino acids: CASNVFGNTIYF. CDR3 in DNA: TGTGCCAGCAACGTATTTGGAAACACCATATATTTT.

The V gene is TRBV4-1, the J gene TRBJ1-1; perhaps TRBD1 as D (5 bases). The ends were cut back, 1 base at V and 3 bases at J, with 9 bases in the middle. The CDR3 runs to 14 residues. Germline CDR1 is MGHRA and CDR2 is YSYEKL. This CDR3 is CASSQVGEYTEAFF. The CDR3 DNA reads TGCGCCAGCAGCCAAGTGGGGGAATACACTGAAGCTTTCTTT.

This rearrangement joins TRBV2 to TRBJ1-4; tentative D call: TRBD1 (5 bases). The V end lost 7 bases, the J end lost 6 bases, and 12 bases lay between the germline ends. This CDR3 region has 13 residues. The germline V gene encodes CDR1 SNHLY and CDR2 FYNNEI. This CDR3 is CASMRQSDEKLFF. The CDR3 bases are TGTGCCAGCATGAGACAGTCCGATGAAAAACTGTTTTTT.

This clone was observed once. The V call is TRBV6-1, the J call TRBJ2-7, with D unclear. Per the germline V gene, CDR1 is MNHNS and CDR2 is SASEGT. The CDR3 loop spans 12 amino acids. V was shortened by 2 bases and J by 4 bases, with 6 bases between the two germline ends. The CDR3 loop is CASSESAYEQYF. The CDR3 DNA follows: TGTGCCAGCAGTGAATCCGCGTACGAGCAGTACTTC.

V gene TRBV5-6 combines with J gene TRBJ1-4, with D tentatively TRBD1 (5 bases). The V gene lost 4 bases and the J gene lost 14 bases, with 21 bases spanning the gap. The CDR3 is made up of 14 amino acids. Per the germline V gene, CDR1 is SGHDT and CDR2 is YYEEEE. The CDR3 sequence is CASSLSGRPKGLFF. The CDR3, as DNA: TGTGCCAGCAGCCTGTCGGGACGCCCTAAAGGGCTGTTTTTT.

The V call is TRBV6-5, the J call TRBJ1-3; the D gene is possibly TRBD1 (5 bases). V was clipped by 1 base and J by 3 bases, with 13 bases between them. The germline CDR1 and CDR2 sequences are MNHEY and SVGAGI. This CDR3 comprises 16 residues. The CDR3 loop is CASSYWARESGNTIYF. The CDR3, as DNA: TGTGCCAGCAGTTACTGGGCCAGGGAAAGTGGAAACACCATATATTTT.

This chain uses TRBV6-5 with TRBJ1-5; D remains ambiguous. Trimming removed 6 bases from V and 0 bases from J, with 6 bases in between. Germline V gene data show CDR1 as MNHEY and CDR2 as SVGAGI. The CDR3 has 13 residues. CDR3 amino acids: CASSINSNQPQHF. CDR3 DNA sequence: TGTGCCAGCAGCATAAATAGCAATCAGCCCCAGCATTTT.

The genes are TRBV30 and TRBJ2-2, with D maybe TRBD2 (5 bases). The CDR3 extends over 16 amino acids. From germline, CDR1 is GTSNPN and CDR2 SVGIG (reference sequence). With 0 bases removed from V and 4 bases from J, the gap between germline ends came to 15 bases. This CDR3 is CAWSVSRSSLTGELFF. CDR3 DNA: TGTGCCTGGAGTGTAAGTAGGTCTAGCCTCACCGGGGAGCTGTTTTTT.

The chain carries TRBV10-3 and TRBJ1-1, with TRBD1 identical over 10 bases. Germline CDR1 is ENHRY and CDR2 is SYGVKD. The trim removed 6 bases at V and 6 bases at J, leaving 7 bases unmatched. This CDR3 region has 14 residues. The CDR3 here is CAISLGQGRPEAFF. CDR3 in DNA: TGTGCCATCAGCTTGGGACAGGGGAGACCTGAAGCTTTCTTT.

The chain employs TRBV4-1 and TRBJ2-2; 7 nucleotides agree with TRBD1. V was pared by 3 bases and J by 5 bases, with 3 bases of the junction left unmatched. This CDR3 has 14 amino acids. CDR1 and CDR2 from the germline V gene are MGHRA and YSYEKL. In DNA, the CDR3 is TGCGCCAGCAGCCATATACAGGGGACCGGGGAGCTGTTTTTT. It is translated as CASSHIQGTGELFF.

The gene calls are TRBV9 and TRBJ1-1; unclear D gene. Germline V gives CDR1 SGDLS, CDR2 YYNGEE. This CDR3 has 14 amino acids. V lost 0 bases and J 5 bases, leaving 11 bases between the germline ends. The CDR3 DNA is TGTGCCAGCAGCGTAGGAAGAGAACGGACTGAAGCTTTCTTT. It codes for CASSVGRERTEAFF.